These 18 T cell receptor beta chains share one sample of origin, sequenced in a study of PD-1 blockade in classical Hodgkin lymphoma (dated by TCRdb to between 2020 and 2021). The method behind the library was the immunoSEQ multiplex PCR assay. The table was pulled from immuneACCESS by TCRdb, which kept in-frame rearrangements only. Such tables lose some clones; where checked, under half of the loss comes from unresolved V genes, and the rest has no known cause. The sample contains tens of thousands of clones, around two thirds of them found a single time. The top ten hold approximately 2.4% of the sample. Per the publication, the time point label means: cycle 4 day 1 (C4D1), after about 6 weeks of nivolumab. Every trial patient had relapsed after autologous stem cell transplantation, and cohorts A, B and C differed in prior brentuximab vedotin exposure. The specimen comprised peripheral blood mononuclear cells (PBMCs), sampled before the fourth cycle of nivolumab. The receptors here all came from a human donor with classical Hodgkin lymphoma.

This chain joins TRBV19 and TRBJ2-5, with a tentative D call TRBD1 (6 bases). This CDR3 has 14 amino acids. The germline V gene has CDR1 LNHDA and CDR2 SQIVND (reference sequence). Trimming took 5 bases from V and 5 from J, leaving 15 bases between them. As DNA, the CDR3 is TGTGCCAGTAGTTGGGGGCGCGACAGGGAGACCCAGTACTTC. This encodes CASSWGRDRETQYF.

This clone was detected a few times. The chain links TRBV28 to TRBJ2-1; D may match TRBD1 or TRBD2 (5 bases each). Trimming took 8 bases from V and 7 from J, leaving 15 bases between them. The CDR3 runs 13 residues. Germline CDR1 is MDHEN and CDR2 is SYDVKM. CDR3: CASARDRRNEQFF. The CDR3 DNA follows: TGTGCCAGCGCTAGGGACCGCAGGAATGAGCAGTTCTTC.

The rearrangement links TRBV6-5 to TRBJ1-1; D is ambiguous. The ends were cut back, 4 bases at V and 12 bases at J, with 18 bases in the middle. Germline CDR1 is MNHEY and CDR2 is SVGAGI. CDR3 length equals 13 residues. CDR3 in DNA: TGTGCCAGCAGTTCCCCGGGAGGACGTTGGACTTTCTTT. This sequence encodes CASSSPGGRWTFF.

The CDR3 here is CASSPSGSYEQYF. CDR3 coding DNA: TGCGCCAGCAGCCCCTCAGGGTCCTACGAGCAGTACTTC. The chain has TRBV5-1 and TRBJ2-7, with a possible D match to TRBD1 (5 bases). CDR1 and CDR2 from the germline V gene are SGHRS and YFSETQ. The CDR3 is 13 amino acids. V shed 4 bases and J shed 1 base, with 9 bases lying between them. The variable domain in full, completed from reference TRBV5-1 and TRBJ2-7, reads KAGVTQTPRYLIKTRGQQVTLSCSPISGHRSVSWYQQTPGQGLQFLFEYFSETQRNKGNFPGRFSGRQFSNSRSEMNVSTLELGDSALYLCASSPSGSYEQYFGPGTRLTVT.

The rearrangement joins TRBV11-2 to TRBJ1-2; 8 bases are shared with TRBD1. CDR1 and CDR2 from the germline V gene are SGHAT and FQNNGV. The CDR3 consists of 15 residues. Trimming removed 5 bases from V and 2 bases from J; junction bases left unmatched: 7. As DNA, the CDR3 is TGTGCCAGCAGCCCAAGGACAGGGTTCAACTATGGCTACACCTTC. It is translated as CASSPRTGFNYGYTF.

This clone was found a few times. The genes are TRBV4-1 and TRBJ2-3; 8 bases are shared with TRBD1. The germline V gene encodes CDR1 MGHRA and CDR2 YSYEKL. After removal of 4 bases from V and 0 bases from J, the junction contained 6 bases not matched to a gene. The CDR3 runs to 16 residues. CDR3 nucleotide sequence: TGCGCCAGCAGCCTTATAACAGGGGGAAGCACAGATACGCAGTATTTT. Translated, it gives CASSLITGGSTDTQYF.

J is TRBJ2-3 and V is TRBV7-2, with no clear D. CDR3 length: 14 residues. V was clipped by 4 bases and J by 0 bases, with 8 bases between them. From germline, CDR1 is SGHTA and CDR2 FQGNSA. The chain's CDR3 is CASSSLSSTDTQYF. DNA of the CDR3: TGTGCCAGCAGCTCGCTATCTAGCACAGATACGCAGTATTTT.

The chain joins TRBV11-3 to TRBJ2-1; tentative D call: TRBD2 (6 bases). Germline V lookup: CDR1 SGHNT, CDR2 YENEEA. The CDR3 is made up of 16 amino acids. Trimming removed 2 bases from V and 7 bases from J, with 18 bases in between. The CDR3 DNA follows: TGTGCCAGCAGCTTACGAGAAGGAGCCGGGGGAAATGAGCAGTTCTTC. Translation: CASSLREGAGGNEQFF.

J is TRBJ1-2 and V is TRBV5-6; 8 bases map to TRBD1. Trimming took 0 bases from V and 5 from J; bases not matched to a gene: 3. The germline V gene has CDR1 SGHDT and CDR2 YYEEEE. The CDR3 extends over 14 amino acids. CDR3 sequence reads: CASSLEGQGYGYTF. The CDR3 nucleotides read TGTGCCAGCAGCTTGGAAGGACAGGGTTATGGCTACACCTTC.

The genes are TRBV9 and TRBJ1-2; 10 bases are shared with TRBD1. The CDR3 contains 16 residues. Germline CDR1 and CDR2: SGDLS and YYNGEE. Trimming cost V 0 bases and J 7 bases; bases outside gene matches: 9. The CDR3 here is CASSVASGTGVFGYTF. CDR3 coding DNA: TGTGCCAGCAGCGTAGCATCCGGGACAGGGGTTTTTGGCTACACCTTC.

This clone was seen just once. The chain uses TRBV30 and TRBJ1-5; a weak D match, TRBD1 (6 bases). The CDR3 is 15 residues long. Germline values: CDR1 GTSNPN, CDR2 SVGIG (reference sequence). The V gene lost 0 bases and the J gene lost 2 bases, with 11 bases spanning the gap. CDR3 DNA sequence: TGTGCCTGGAGTGTAAGCCGACAGGGCAATCAGCCCCAGCATTTT. It is translated as CAWSVSRQGNQPQHF.

The chain couples TRBV19 to TRBJ1-1; D is unresolved. The V gene lost 2 bases and the J gene lost 1 base, with 8 bases spanning the gap. Germline CDR1 LNHDA, CDR2 SQIVND (reference sequence). CDR3 length equals 14 residues. CDR3 protein: CASSILNWNTEAFF. In DNA form, the CDR3 reads TGTGCCAGTAGTATACTAAACTGGAACACTGAAGCTTTCTTT.

V and J are TRBV9 and TRBJ2-4; 11 bases match TRBD1. There are 14 residues in the CDR3. The V gene end was trimmed by 3 bases and the J gene end by 6 bases; junction bases not matched to a gene: 2. CDR1 and CDR2 from the germline V gene are SGDLS and YYNGEE. CDR3 region: CASSDGTGGNIQYF. The CDR3 DNA reads TGTGCCAGCAGCGACGGGACAGGGGGAAACATTCAGTACTTC.

The chain is built from TRBV6-6 and TRBJ2-1; 8 bases match TRBD1. The CDR3 extends over 14 amino acids. The germline V gene encodes CDR1 MNHNY and CDR2 SVGAGI (reference sequence). J was trimmed by 5 bases and V by 8 bases; bases with no gene match: 8. CDR3 DNA sequence: TGTGCCAGCTCAGCGACGGACAGGGACAATGAGCAGTTCTTC. The encoded protein is CASSATDRDNEQFF.

The chain links TRBV4-1 to TRBJ2-7; 7 positions match TRBD2. Germline V CDR1 and CDR2: MGHRA, YSYEKL. Trimming removed 6 bases from V and 5 bases from J; junction bases left unmatched: 4. This CDR3 is 12 amino acids long. DNA for the CDR3: TGCGCCAGCAGTTTGGGGGGGGACGAGCAGTACTTC. This codes for CASSLGGDEQYF.

This clone was recorded a few times. The germline gene is not matched at one end of the junction; a read error may be the cause. This sequence joins TRBV7-7 and TRBJ1-1; no reliable D call. This CDR3 is 13 amino acids long. The germline V gene encodes CDR1 SSHAT and CDR2 FNYEAQ (reference sequence). The CDR3 region has the DNA TGTGCTAGCAGCTTAGAGCGGGGCACTGAAGCTTTCTTT. Amino acids: CASSLERGTEAFF.

The J gene is TRBJ1-1, the V gene TRBV11-2; weak D call: TRBD1 (5 bases). This CDR3 contains 13 residues. Deletions cut 1 base from V and 11 bases from J, with 14 bases between. The germline V gene encodes CDR1 SGHAT and CDR2 FQNNGV. The CDR3 DNA follows: TGTGCCAGCAGCTTAGGTGCGGGGCGCGGGGCTTTCTTT. This gives the protein CASSLGAGRGAFF.

The V and J genes are TRBV4-2 and TRBJ1-5; unclear D gene. Trimming took off 0 bases at V and 7 bases at J, with 7 bases between the two ends. This CDR3 spans 13 amino acids. Germline V gene lookup returns CDR1 LGHNA and CDR2 YNFKEQ. The CDR3 here is CASSQERGQPQHF. CDR3 DNA sequence: TGTGCCAGCAGCCAAGAACGGGGACAGCCCCAGCATTTT.